The source of this T cell receptor (beta chain) is a study of shared clonotypes between healthy human individuals. Only in-frame clones appear in the TCRdb table, and some are missing; sequencing was by immunoSEQ multiplex PCR. The profile shows roughly 500,000 clones, 79% of them singletons. This CDR3 contains 16 residues. V lost 4 bases and J lost 5, with 17 bases in between. Per the germline V gene, CDR1 is MNHEY and CDR2 is SMNVEV (reference sequence). The origin of this receptor is a woman in her 40s in good health. Some clones in this sample may be carry-over from other donors' samples. The rearrangement joins TRBV27 to TRBJ1-4; the D is unclear. The material sequenced was PBMCs. CDR3 in amino acids: CASSWVRRDKNEKLFF. CDR3 coding DNA: TGTGCCAGCAGTTGGGTGAGAAGGGATAAGAATGAAAAACTGTTTTTT.